The 4 T cell receptor beta chains given below trace back to one sample, sequenced in a study of type 1 and type 2 diabetes patients. PCR was run on genomic DNA. Multiplex PCR with 30 forward and 13 reverse primers amplified the TCR beta CDR3. TCRdb itself ran the multiplex PCR reads through MiXCR, one entry per CDR3 protein. The sample lists 270,000 or so distinct CDR3 sequences, around 47% occurring once. Sequenced sample: peripheral blood mononuclear cells (PBMCs). These receptors all stem from a young man with type 2 diabetes.

This clonotype was detected only a few times. V gene TRBV6-6 combines with J gene TRBJ1-4; D unresolved. The CDR3 sequence is 14 residues long. The germline CDR1 and CDR2 sequences are MNHNY and SVGAGI (reference sequence). The ends were cut back, 8 bases at V and 8 bases at J, with 18 bases in the middle. CDR3 in amino acids: CASLTTGGVEKLFF. The CDR3 DNA follows: TGTGCCAGCCTGACGACGGGCGGAGTGGAAAAACTGTTTTTT.

The chain joins TRBV19 to TRBJ2-1; TRBD1 is a possible D gene (5 bases). The germline gives CDR1 LNHDA, CDR2 SQIVND (reference sequence). This CDR3 has 15 amino acids. The V gene lost 6 bases and the J gene lost 0 bases, with 12 bases spanning the gap. CDR3 amino acids: CASSNGHSSYNEQFF. The CDR3 DNA reads as TGTGCCAGTAGCAATGGACATAGCTCCTACAATGAGCAGTTCTTC.

Regarding this clonotype: This sequence may be a read error, since a much larger clone differs from it by one base. This sequence joins TRBV30 and TRBJ1-2; D might be TRBD1 (5 bases). With 4 bases removed from V and 2 bases from J, the gap between germline ends came to 14 bases. This CDR3 comprises 14 residues. Germline CDR1 and CDR2: GTSNPN and SVGIG (reference sequence). The CDR3 loop reads CAWIKRDLNYGYTF. DNA of the CDR3: TGTGCCTGGATTAAACGGGACCTAAACTATGGCTACACCTTC.

In this sample, this clonotype turned up a few times. The chain is built from TRBV25-1 and TRBJ2-3; D unclear. Looked up from germline, CDR1 is MGHDK and CDR2 is SYGVNS. The CDR3 runs 10 residues. V was trimmed by 2 bases and J by 11 bases, leaving 5 bases between them. The CDR3 is CASSEIKQYF. In DNA form, the CDR3 reads TGTGCCAGCAGTGAAATAAAGCAGTATTTT.